The entry below gives a single T cell receptor beta chain sequence along with its context. Original analysis: Using reference gene primer amplification, nucleated cell counts were estimated. Here immunoSEQ multiplex PCR was the method, and the copy in TCRdb shows in-frame clones only, minus some. That table furnishes V, J and clone size, whereas the DNA furnished D and trimming. The table shows 150,000 to 200,000 clones, with roughly three quarters occurring only once. The sample comes from a study of blood T cell repertoires in COVID-19. Study in general: Collection of acute and convalescent COVID-19 samples took place in the United States, Italy and Spain.

The length of the CDR3 is 15 residues. V trimming: 6 bases; J trimming: 1 base; junction bases outside the gene matches: 6. Per the germline V gene, CDR1 is MNHEY and CDR2 is SVGAGI. This TCR derives from a woman between 45 and 60 years old with acute COVID-19. The rearrangement uses TRBV6-5 and TRBJ1-5; 7 bases map to TRBD1. The sequencing sample was made of PBMCs or T cells enriched from blood (not recorded which). CDR3 residues: CASRKDRSSNQPQHF. The CDR3 coding sequence is TGTGCCAGCAGAAAGGACAGGTCGAGCAATCAGCCCCAGCATTTT.